This is a list of T cell receptor beta chains from one sample in a study of naive and memory T cell subsets. TCRdb re-analysed the UMI-ligation and nested PCR reads in MiXCR, keeping a single row per CDR3 protein. The sample lists 25,000 to 30,000 distinct CDR3 sequences, approximately 12% occurring once. Sequencing was done on a sample of effector memory CD4+ T cells from blood. The receptors were sampled from a human donor in good health. CDR3s include the opening cysteine and the closing phenylalanine or tryptophan. D genes are given only for firm matches. For some rows the clone size is stated as once, few or many, or as a class when expanded; others skip it.

clone_size: NA
v_call: TRBV20-1
d_call: NA
j_call: TRBJ2-3
cdr3_nt: TGCAGTGCTAGAGTGGGTCAGCGAACATGGAGCACAGATACGCAGTATTTT
cdr3_aa: CSARVGQRTWSTDTQYF

clone_size: few
v_call: TRBV15
d_call: TRBD1
j_call: TRBJ1-4
cdr3_nt: TGTGCCACCAGCGCGTTAGGCCGGGACAGCTTCGGAAAACTGTTTTTT
cdr3_aa: CATSALGRDSFGKLFF

clone_size: NA
v_call: TRBV20-1
d_call: TRBD2
j_call: TRBJ2-7
cdr3_nt: TGCAGTGCTTTAAAAGCGGGAGTATGGTACGAGCAGTACTTC
cdr3_aa: CSALKAGVWYEQYF

clone_size: few
v_call: TRBV7-2
d_call: NA
j_call: TRBJ1-1
cdr3_nt: TGTGCCAGCAGCTTACAACAGCATTCCAACACTGAAGCTTTCTTT
cdr3_aa: CASSLQQHSNTEAFF

clone_size: NA
v_call: TRBV10-3
d_call: NA
j_call: TRBJ1-2
cdr3_nt: TGTGCCATCAGTGAAGGCGCTTCTAACTATGGCTACACCTTC
cdr3_aa: CAISEGASNYGYTF

clone_size: NA
v_call: TRBV9
d_call: NA
j_call: TRBJ2-3
cdr3_nt: TGTGCCAGCAGCGTAGCCCCCTCCTCCTCCACAGATACGCAGTATTTT
cdr3_aa: CASSVAPSSSTDTQYF

clone_size: few
v_call: TRBV30
d_call: NA
j_call: TRBJ1-6
cdr3_nt: TGTGCCTGGAGTGAGGAGCGAAACAACTATAATTCACCCCTCCACTTT
cdr3_aa: CAWSEERNNYNSPLHF

clone_size: NA
v_call: TRBV19
d_call: NA
j_call: TRBJ2-5
cdr3_nt: TGTGCCAGTAGTGCCACTGGGCCAAAAGAGACCCAGTACTTC
cdr3_aa: CASSATGPKETQYF

clone_size: medium-sized
v_call: TRBV7-2
d_call: TRBD1
j_call: TRBJ2-7
cdr3_nt: TGTGCCAGCAGCTTCAACAGGGGCTACGAGCAGTACTTC
cdr3_aa: CASSFNRGYEQYF

clone_size: many
v_call: TRBV24-1
d_call: NA
j_call: TRBJ2-3
cdr3_nt: TGTGCCACCAGTCAGGGGACAGATACGCAGTATTTT
cdr3_aa: CATSQGTDTQYF

clone_size: many
v_call: TRBV14
d_call: NA
j_call: TRBJ2-7
cdr3_nt: TGTGCCAGCAGCCAACAGTGGCACGGGCAGTACTTC
cdr3_aa: CASSQQWHGQYF

clone_size: many
v_call: TRBV7-8
d_call: NA
j_call: TRBJ2-6
cdr3_nt: TGTGCCAGCAGCCCCCGAGCCCCCTCTGGGGCCAACGTCCTGACTTTC
cdr3_aa: CASSPRAPSGANVLTF

clone_size: NA
v_call: TRBV7-3
d_call: NA
j_call: TRBJ1-1
cdr3_nt: TGTGCCAGCAGCTTCGGGACGAACACTGAAGCTTTCTTT
cdr3_aa: CASSFGTNTEAFF

clone_size: few
v_call: TRBV12-3/TRBV12-4
d_call: TRBD2
j_call: TRBJ2-1
cdr3_nt: TGTGCCAGCAGTTTAAGGCTAGCGGGTTACAATGAGCAGTTCTTC
cdr3_aa: CASSLRLAGYNEQFF

clone_size: few
v_call: TRBV20-1
d_call: TRBD2
j_call: TRBJ2-1
cdr3_nt: TGCAGTGCTAGGGTAGCGGGGGGTAACAATGAGCAGTTCTTC
cdr3_aa: CSARVAGGNNEQFF

clone_size: NA
v_call: TRBV29-1
d_call: TRBD1
j_call: TRBJ1-1
cdr3_nt: TGCAGCGTTCTTTGGGGACAGAATGAAGCTTTCTTT
cdr3_aa: CSVLWGQNEAFF

clone_size: many
v_call: TRBV19
d_call: NA
j_call: TRBJ1-2
cdr3_nt: TGTGCCAGTAATCGACAGCCTGGGGGCTATGGCTACACCTTC
cdr3_aa: CASNRQPGGYGYTF

clone_size: many
v_call: TRBV20-1
d_call: TRBD1
j_call: TRBJ2-7
cdr3_nt: TGCAGTGCTAGACCGGGGGACAGGGCCTACGAGCAGTACTTC
cdr3_aa: CSARPGDRAYEQYF

clone_size: many
v_call: TRBV6-4
d_call: NA
j_call: TRBJ1-1
cdr3_nt: TGTGCCAGCAGTCCCGGGACTTCAGGCACTGAAGCTTTCTTT
cdr3_aa: CASSPGTSGTEAFF

clone_size: NA
v_call: TRBV24-1
d_call: NA
j_call: TRBJ1-1
cdr3_nt: TGTGCCACCAGTGAAGGGGCCCCAGGGGCCACTGAAGCTTTCTTT
cdr3_aa: CATSEGAPGATEAFF

clone_size: NA
v_call: TRBV30
d_call: TRBD2
j_call: TRBJ2-5
cdr3_nt: TGTGCCTGGAGTCCCTGGACTAGCAAGGAGACCCAGTACTTC
cdr3_aa: CAWSPWTSKETQYF

clone_size: NA
v_call: TRBV2
d_call: NA
j_call: TRBJ2-5
cdr3_nt: TGTGCCAGCAGTGAAAGCCAGGGGAGGGAAGAGACCCAGTACTTC
cdr3_aa: CASSESQGREETQYF

clone_size: NA
v_call: TRBV30
d_call: NA
j_call: TRBJ1-1
cdr3_nt: TGTGCCTGGAGCCGGCGGGGTCTGAACACTGAAGCTTTCTTT
cdr3_aa: CAWSRRGLNTEAFF

clone_size: medium-sized
v_call: TRBV6-5
d_call: NA
j_call: TRBJ1-2
cdr3_nt: TGTGCCAGCAGTTACCAGGGGAAGGTTGGCTACACCTTC
cdr3_aa: CASSYQGKVGYTF

clone_size: few
v_call: TRBV12-3/TRBV12-4
d_call: TRBD1
j_call: TRBJ2-1
cdr3_nt: TGTGCCAGCAGCACAGACAGGGGTCTACTCAATGAGCAGTTCTTC
cdr3_aa: CASSTDRGLLNEQFF

clone_size: few
v_call: TRBV11-2
d_call: NA
j_call: TRBJ1-1
cdr3_nt: TGTGCCAGCAGCTCCGACCCCCAGGGGTTTGAAGCTTTCTTT
cdr3_aa: CASSSDPQGFEAFF

clone_size: NA
v_call: TRBV2
d_call: NA
j_call: TRBJ1-1
cdr3_nt: TGTGCCAGCAGTGTTCGTCTGAACACTGAAGCTTTCTTT
cdr3_aa: CASSVRLNTEAFF

clone_size: NA
v_call: TRBV9
d_call: NA
j_call: TRBJ2-5
cdr3_nt: TGTGCCAGCAGCGTAGGATCCCAGCAAGAGACCCAGTACTTC
cdr3_aa: CASSVGSQQETQYF

clone_size: few
v_call: TRBV4-2
d_call: TRBD2
j_call: TRBJ2-7
cdr3_nt: TGTGCCAGCAGCCCCACTAGCGGGGGGAACTACGAGCAGTACTTC
cdr3_aa: CASSPTSGGNYEQYF

clone_size: many
v_call: TRBV20-1
d_call: NA
j_call: TRBJ1-5
cdr3_nt: TGCAGTGCACGCACCCCGGCAGGCCATGTCGATCCCCAGCATTTT
cdr3_aa: CSARTPAGHVDPQHF